This TCR beta chain was identified during a study of cytomegalovirus exposure and HLA in healthy donors. Study-level results: Among TCR beta chains of equal frequency, HLA-associated ones were more clonally expanded in a later analysis. A later analysis linked a missense DCLRE1C variant to TCR beta V- and J-gene trimming.

The CDR3 totals 13 residues. Germline lookup yields CDR1 MNHNY and CDR2 SVGAGI (reference sequence). Trimming removed 5 bases from V and 3 bases from J; junction bases left unmatched: 3. With respect to this clone: What it binds is not known.

In the PCR, 60 Vbeta and 13 Jbeta primers were used. TCRdb keeps only in-frame clones here, not all; method: immunoSEQ multiplex PCR. The repertoire table contains under 130,000 clones. The rearrangement links TRBV6-6 to TRBJ1-2; 7 nucleotides agree with TRBD1. The sequenced material came from PBMCs. The receptor was isolated from a man aged 45-65 years in good health and CMV-seronegative. This CDR3 is CASSQQGYYGYTF. CDR3 nucleotide sequence: TGTGCCAGCAGTCAACAGGGGTACTATGGCTACACCTTC.